Only a few counts were recorded for the clone carrying this T cell receptor (beta chain). Assay: immunoSEQ multiplex PCR; the TCRdb copy retains only in-frame clones and omits some. Among about 200,000 clones, 65% to 90% were seen once, and the ten largest hold 3% to 4%. These data are taken from a study of blood T cell repertoires in COVID-19. This CDR3 is built from 16 residues. The germline gives CDR1 MNHEY, CDR2 SVGEGT. V dropped 5 bases and J dropped 5; count of bases not matched to a gene: 15. The sample was PBMCs or T cells enriched from blood (not recorded which). The TCR was taken from a middle-aged woman with acute COVID-19. The gene calls are TRBV6-2 or TRBV6-3 and TRBJ2-7; TRBD2 aligns across 7 bases. The CDR3 spells CASSNPPTLAGDEQYF. The CDR3, as DNA: TGTGCCAGCAGTAATCCCCCAACCTTAGCGGGCGACGAGCAGTACTTC.